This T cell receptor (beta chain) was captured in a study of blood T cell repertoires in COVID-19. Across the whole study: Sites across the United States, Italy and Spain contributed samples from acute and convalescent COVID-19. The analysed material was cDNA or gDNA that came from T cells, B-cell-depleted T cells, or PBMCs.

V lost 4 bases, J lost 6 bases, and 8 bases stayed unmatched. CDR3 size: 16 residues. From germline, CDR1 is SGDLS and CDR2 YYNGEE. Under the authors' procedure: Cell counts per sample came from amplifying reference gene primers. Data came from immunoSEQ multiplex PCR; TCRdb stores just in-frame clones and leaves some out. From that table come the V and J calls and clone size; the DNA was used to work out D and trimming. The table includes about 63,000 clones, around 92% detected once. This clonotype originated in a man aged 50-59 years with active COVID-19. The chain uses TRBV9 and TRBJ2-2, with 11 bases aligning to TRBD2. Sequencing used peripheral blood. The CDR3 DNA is TGTGCCAGCAGCCCCCTTAGCGGGGGGGCCCCCGGGGAGCTGTTTTTT. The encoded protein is CASSPLSGGAPGELFF.